The clone carrying this TCR beta chain was picked up a small number of times. Antigen unknown. Use of 60 Vbeta and 13 Jbeta primers characterized the PCR. The assay was immunoSEQ multiplex PCR, and TCRdb's table has in-frame clones only and misses some. Of 100,000 to 120,000 clones listed, 82% are singletons. The source of the sample is a study of cytomegalovirus exposure and HLA in healthy donors. Study findings and constraints: TCR beta V- and J-gene trimming was later associated with a missense DCLRE1C variant.

The CDR3 is 14 amino acids. Trimming shortened V by 5 bases and J by 4 bases, and 11 bases separated the two germline ends. Germline loops: CDR1 SEHNR, CDR2 FQNEAQ (reference sequence). This chain links TRBV7-9 with TRBJ1-4; maybe TRBD1 (5 bases). The sequence came from a woman aged 18-29 years in good health and CMV-seronegative. The sample was PBMCs. The CDR3 DNA reads as TGTGCCAGCAGCCGGGAGGGGCGTAATGAAAAACTGTTTTTT. It encodes CASSREGRNEKLFF.